This T cell receptor (beta chain) emerged from a study of blood T cell repertoires in COVID-19. Study details: Whether acute or convalescent, the COVID-19 samples came from the United States, Italy and Spain. T cells, B-cell-depleted T cells, or PBMCs provided the cDNA or gDNA that served as material.

Authors' methods: For nucleated cells, counts were estimated from reference gene primer amplification. Using immunoSEQ multiplex PCR, the repertoire was profiled, and TCRdb retains in-frame clones only, with some absent. The DNA gave D and trimming, while V, J and clone size come from that table. The table includes 250,000 to 400,000 clones, about nine tenths detected once. Trimming removed 0 bases from V and 5 bases from J, with 14 bases in between. CDR3 length: 15 amino acids. Germline V CDR1 and CDR2: KGHSH, LQKENI. The chain is built from TRBV18 and TRBJ2-7; D might be TRBD2 (5 bases). Sequencing was carried out using peripheral blood. The sequence was obtained from a man aged 50-59 years with active or convalescent COVID-19. The CDR3: CASSPPAAGGHEQYF. In DNA form, the CDR3 reads TGTGCCAGCTCACCACCGGCGGCCGGAGGCCACGAGCAGTACTTC.